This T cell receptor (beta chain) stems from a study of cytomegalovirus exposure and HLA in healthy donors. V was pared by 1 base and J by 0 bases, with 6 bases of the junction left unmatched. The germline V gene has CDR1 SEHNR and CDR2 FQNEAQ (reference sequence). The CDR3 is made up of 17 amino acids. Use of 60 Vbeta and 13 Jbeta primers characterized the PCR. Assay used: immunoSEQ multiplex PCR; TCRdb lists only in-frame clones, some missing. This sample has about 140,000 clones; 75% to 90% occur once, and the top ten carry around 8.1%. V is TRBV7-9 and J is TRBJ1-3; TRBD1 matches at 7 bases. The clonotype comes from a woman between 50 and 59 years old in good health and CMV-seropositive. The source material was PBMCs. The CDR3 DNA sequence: TGTGCCAGCAGCTTAGACCGGGACAGTCGCTCTGGAAACACCATATATTTT. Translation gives CASSLDRDSRSGNTIYF.